This T cell receptor beta chain is from a study of PD-L1 blockade in urothelial cancer. Time point here: pretreatment peripheral blood. Clones were sequenced by immunoSEQ multiplex PCR, and TCRdb holds only the in-frame ones, with some missing. Among fewer than 75,000 clones listed, roughly 90% were seen once. Germline lookup yields CDR1 SGHTA and CDR2 FQGNSA. Trimming cost V 4 bases and J 0 bases; bases outside gene matches: 5. The CDR3 contains 15 residues. This receptor was obtained from a man aged 65-85 years with urothelial cancer. Sample: PBMCs, taken around atezolizumab (anti-PD-L1) treatment. The chain is built from TRBV7-2 and TRBJ2-7, with 8 nucleotides matching TRBD2. This chain's CDR3 is CASSSGLANSYEQYF. The CDR3 DNA reads as TGTGCCAGCAGCTCCGGACTAGCCAACTCCTACGAGCAGTACTTC.